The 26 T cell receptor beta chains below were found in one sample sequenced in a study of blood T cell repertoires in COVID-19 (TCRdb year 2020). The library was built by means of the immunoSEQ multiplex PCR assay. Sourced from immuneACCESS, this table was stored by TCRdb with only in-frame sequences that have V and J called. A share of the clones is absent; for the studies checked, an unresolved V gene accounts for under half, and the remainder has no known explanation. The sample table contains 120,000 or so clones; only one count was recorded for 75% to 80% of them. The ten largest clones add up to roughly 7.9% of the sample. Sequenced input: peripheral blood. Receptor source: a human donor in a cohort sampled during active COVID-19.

CDR3 nucleotides: TGTGCCAGCAGGGACCCCGGGGATCTGAGCTCCTACGAGCAGTACTTC. It is translated as CASRDPGDLSSYEQYF. The chain employs TRBV28 and TRBJ2-7, with D perhaps matching TRBD2 (5 bases). Looked up from germline, CDR1 is MDHEN and CDR2 is SYDVKM. V was shortened by 6 bases and J by 0 bases, with 18 bases between the two germline ends. This CDR3 comprises 16 residues.

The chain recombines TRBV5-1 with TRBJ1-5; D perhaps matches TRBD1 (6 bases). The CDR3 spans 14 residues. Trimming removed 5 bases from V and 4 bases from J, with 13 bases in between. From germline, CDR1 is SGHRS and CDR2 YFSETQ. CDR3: CASSDGQGNQPQHF. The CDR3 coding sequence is TGCGCCAGCAGTGATGGGCAGGGGAATCAGCCCCAGCATTTT.

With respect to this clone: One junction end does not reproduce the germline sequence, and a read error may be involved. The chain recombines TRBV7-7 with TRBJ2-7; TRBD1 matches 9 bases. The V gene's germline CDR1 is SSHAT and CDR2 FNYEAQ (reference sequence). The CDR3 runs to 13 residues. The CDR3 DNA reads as TGTGCTAGCAGCTTGACAGGGGGTTACGAGCAGTACTTC. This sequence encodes CASSLTGGYEQYF.

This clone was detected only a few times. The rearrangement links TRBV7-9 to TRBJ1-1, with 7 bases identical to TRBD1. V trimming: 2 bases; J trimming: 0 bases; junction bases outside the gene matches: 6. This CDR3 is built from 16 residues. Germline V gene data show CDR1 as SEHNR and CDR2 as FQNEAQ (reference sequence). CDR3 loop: CASSLKLTGLNTEAFF. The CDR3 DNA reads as TGTGCCAGCAGCTTAAAACTGACAGGGTTGAACACTGAAGCTTTCTTT.

The CDR3 bases are TGTGCCTCCGAAGGACTTTCGGAGGGCACAGATACGCAGTATTTT. It specifies CASEGLSEGTDTQYF. The chain links TRBV6-5 to TRBJ2-3; possible D gene TRBD2, 5 bases. The CDR3 length is 15 residues. Germline lookup yields CDR1 MNHEY and CDR2 SVGAGI. Trimming took off 11 bases at V and 1 base at J, with 19 bases between the two ends.

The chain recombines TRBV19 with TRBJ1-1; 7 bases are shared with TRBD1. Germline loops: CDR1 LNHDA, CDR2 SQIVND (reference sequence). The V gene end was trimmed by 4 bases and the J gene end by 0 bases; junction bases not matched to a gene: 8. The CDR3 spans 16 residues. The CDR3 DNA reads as TGTGCCAGTAGTACAGGGGGATGGGGCTTGAACACTGAAGCTTTCTTT. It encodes CASSTGGWGLNTEAFF.

CDR3 in amino acids: CASSPRTPYEQYF. The CDR3 DNA reads as TGTGCCAGCAGTCCAAGGACACCATACGAGCAGTACTTC. V and J are TRBV12-3 or TRBV12-4 and TRBJ2-7, with D perhaps TRBD1 (5 bases). The V end lost 5 bases, the J end lost 4 bases, and 12 bases lay between the germline ends. The CDR3 has 13 amino acids.

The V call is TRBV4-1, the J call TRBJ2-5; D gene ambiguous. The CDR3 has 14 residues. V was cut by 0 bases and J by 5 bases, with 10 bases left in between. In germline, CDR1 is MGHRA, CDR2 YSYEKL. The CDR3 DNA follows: TGCGCCAGCAGCCAAGATAGAGGTGAGGAGACCCAGTACTTC. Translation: CASSQDRGEETQYF.

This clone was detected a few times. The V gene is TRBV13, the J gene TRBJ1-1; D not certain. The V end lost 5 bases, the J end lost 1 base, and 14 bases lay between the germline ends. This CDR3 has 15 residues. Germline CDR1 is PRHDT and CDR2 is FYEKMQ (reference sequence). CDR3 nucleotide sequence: TGTGCCAGCAGCACTAGGAGAACAGAGAACACTGAAGCTTTCTTT. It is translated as CASSTRRTENTEAFF.

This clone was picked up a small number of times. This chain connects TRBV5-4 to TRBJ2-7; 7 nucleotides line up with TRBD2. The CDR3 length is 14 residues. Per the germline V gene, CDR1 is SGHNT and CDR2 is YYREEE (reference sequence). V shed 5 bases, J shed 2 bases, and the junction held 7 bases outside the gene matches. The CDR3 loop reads CASSLVGTTYEQYF. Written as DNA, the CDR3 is TGTGCCAGCAGTCTGGTTGGGACTACCTACGAGCAGTACTTC.

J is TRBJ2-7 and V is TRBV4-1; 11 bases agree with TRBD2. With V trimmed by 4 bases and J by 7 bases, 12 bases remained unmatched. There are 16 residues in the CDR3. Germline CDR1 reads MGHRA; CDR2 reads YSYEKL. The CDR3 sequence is CASSRLGTSGTWEQYF. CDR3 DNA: TGCGCCAGCAGCCGGCTCGGGACTAGCGGTACATGGGAGCAGTACTTC.

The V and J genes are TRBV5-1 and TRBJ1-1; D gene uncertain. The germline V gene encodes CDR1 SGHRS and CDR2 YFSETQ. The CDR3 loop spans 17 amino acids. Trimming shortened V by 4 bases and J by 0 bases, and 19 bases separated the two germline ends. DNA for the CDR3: TGCGCCAGCAGCCCCGACGGACTGAGTTTGATGAACACTGAAGCTTTCTTT. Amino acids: CASSPDGLSLMNTEAFF. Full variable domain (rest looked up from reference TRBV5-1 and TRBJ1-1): KAGVTQTPRYLIKTRGQQVTLSCSPISGHRSVSWYQQTPGQGLQFLFEYFSETQRNKGNFPGRFSGRQFSNSRSEMNVSTLELGDSALYLCASSPDGLSLMNTEAFFGQGTRLTVV.

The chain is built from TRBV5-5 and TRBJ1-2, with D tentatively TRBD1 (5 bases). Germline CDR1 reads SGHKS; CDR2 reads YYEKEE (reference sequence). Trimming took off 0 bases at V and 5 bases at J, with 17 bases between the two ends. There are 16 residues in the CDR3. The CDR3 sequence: CASSLESGGGLYGYTF. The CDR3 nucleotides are TGTGCCAGCAGCTTGGAGTCGGGGGGAGGTCTATATGGCTACACCTTC. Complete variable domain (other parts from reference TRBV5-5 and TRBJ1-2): DAGVTQSPTHLIKTRGQQVTLRCSPISGHKSVSWYQQVLGQGPQFIFQYYEKEERGRGNFPDRFSARQFPNYSSELNVNALLLGDSALYLCASSLESGGGLYGYTFGSGTRLTVV.

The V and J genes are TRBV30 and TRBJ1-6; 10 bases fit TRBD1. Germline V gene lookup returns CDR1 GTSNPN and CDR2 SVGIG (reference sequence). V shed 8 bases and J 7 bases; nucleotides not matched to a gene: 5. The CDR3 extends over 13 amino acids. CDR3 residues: CARGQGVNSPLHF. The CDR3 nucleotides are TGTGCCCGAGGACAGGGGGTCAATTCACCCCTCCACTTT.

The CDR3 DNA is TGTGCCAGCAGTGAATCTTTGGCCTCCGGAAACACCATATATTTT. Its protein product is CASSESLASGNTIYF. The chain is built from TRBV6-1 and TRBJ1-3, with D hard to call. The V gene lost 2 bases and the J gene lost 4 bases, with 12 bases spanning the gap. This CDR3 has 15 amino acids. Germline-derived CDR1 and CDR2 are MNHNS and SASEGT.

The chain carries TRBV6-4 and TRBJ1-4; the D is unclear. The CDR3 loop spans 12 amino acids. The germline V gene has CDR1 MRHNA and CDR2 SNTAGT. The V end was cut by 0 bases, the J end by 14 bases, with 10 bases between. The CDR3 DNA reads TGTGCCAGCAGTGACTCGTCAGGTTCCCTGTTTTTT. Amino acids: CASSDSSGSLFF.

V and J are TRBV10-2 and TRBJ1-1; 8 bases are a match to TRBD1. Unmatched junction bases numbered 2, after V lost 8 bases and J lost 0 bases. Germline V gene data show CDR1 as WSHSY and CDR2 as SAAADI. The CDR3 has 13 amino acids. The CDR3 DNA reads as TGCGCCAGCGGACAGGGACTGAACACTGAAGCTTTCTTT. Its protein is CASGQGLNTEAFF.

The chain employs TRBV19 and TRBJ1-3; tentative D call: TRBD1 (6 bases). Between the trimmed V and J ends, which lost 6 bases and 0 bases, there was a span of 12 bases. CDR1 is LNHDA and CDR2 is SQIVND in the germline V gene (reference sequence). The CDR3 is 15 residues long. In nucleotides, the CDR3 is TGTGCCAGTAGATTTACAGGGTCCTCTGGAAACACCATATATTTT. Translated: CASRFTGSSGNTIYF. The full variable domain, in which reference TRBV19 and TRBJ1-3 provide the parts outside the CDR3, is DGGITQSPKYLFRKEGQNVTLSCEQNLNHDAMYWYRQDPGQGLRLIYYSQIVNDFQKGDIAEGYSVSREKKESFPLTVTSAQKNPTAFYLCASRFTGSSGNTIYFGEGSWLTVV.

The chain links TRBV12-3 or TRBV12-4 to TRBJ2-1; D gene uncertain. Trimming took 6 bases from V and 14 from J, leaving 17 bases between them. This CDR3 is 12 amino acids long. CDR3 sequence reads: CASSLRIAPEFF. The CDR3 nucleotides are TGTGCCAGCAGCCTAAGGATAGCTCCTGAGTTCTTC.

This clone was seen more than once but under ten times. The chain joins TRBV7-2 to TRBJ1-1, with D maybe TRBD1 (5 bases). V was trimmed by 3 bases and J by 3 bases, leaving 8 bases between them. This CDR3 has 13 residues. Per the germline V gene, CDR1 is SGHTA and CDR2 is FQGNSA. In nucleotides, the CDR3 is TGTGCCAGCAGCTTGGGGCGTTACACTGAAGCTTTCTTT. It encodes CASSLGRYTEAFF.

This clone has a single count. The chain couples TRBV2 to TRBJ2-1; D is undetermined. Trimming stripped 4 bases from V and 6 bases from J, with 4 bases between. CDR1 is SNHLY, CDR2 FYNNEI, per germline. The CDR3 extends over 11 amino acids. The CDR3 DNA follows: TGTGCCAGCAGTGTGGCCAATGAGCAGTTCTTC. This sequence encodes CASSVANEQFF. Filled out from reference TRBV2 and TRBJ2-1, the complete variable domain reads EPEVTQTPSHQVTQMGQEVILRCVPISNHLYFYWYRQILGQKVEFLVSFYNNEISEKSEIFDDQFSVERPDGSNFTLKIRSTKLEDSAMYFCASSVANEQFFGPGTRLTVL.

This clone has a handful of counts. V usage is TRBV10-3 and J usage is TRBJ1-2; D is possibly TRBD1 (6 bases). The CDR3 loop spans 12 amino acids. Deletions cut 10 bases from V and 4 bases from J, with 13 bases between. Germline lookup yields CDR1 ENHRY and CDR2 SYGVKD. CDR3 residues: CATSGTIYGYTF. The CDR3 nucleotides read TGTGCCACCTCCGGGACAATCTATGGCTACACCTTC.

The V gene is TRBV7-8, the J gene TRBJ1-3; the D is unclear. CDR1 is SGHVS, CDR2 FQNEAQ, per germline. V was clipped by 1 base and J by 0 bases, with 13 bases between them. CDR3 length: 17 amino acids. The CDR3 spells CASSLVIEVGSGNTIYF. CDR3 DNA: TGTGCCAGCAGCTTAGTAATAGAGGTCGGCTCTGGAAACACCATATATTTT.

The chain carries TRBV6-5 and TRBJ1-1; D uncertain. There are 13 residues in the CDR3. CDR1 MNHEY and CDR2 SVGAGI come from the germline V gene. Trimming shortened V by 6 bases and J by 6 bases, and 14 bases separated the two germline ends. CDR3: CASSDGGIPEAFF. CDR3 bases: TGTGCCAGCAGCGATGGCGGAATCCCTGAAGCTTTCTTT.

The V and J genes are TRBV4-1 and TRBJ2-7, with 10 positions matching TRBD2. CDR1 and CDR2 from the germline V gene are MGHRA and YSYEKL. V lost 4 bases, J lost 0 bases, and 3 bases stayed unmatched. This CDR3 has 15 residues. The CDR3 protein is CASSLRTSGSYEQYF. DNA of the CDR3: TGCGCCAGCAGCCTAAGGACTAGCGGCTCCTACGAGCAGTACTTC.

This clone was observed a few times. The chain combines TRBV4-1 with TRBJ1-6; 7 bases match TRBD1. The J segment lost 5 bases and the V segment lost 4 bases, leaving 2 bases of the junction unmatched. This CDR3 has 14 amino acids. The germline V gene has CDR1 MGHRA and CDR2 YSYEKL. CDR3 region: CASSLGTDNSPLHF. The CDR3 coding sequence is TGCGCCAGCAGCCTTGGGACAGATAATTCACCCCTCCACTTT.